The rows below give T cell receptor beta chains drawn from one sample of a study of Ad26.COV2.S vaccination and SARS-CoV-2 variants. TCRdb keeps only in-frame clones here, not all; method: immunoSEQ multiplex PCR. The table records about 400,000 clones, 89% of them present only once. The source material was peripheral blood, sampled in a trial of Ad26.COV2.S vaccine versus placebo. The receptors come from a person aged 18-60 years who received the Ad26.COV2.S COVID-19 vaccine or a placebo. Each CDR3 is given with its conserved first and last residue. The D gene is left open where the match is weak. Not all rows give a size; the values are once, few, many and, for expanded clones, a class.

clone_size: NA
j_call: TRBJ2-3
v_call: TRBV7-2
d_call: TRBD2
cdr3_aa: CASSVPAGGSTDTQYF
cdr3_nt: TGTGCCAGCAGCGTCCCAGCGGGAGGCAGCACAGATACGCAGTATTTT

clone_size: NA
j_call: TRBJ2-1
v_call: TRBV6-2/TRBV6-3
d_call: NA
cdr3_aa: CASSYLYTGLSGRVEQFF
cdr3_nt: TGTGCCAGCAGTTACTTATATACAGGGCTGAGCGGCCGTGTTGAGCAGTTCTTC

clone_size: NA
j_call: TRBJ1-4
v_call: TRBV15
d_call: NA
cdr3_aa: CATSRTGEKLFF
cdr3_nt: TGTGCCACCAGCAGGACCGGTGAAAAACTGTTTTTT

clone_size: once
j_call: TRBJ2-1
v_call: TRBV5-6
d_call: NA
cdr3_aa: CASSRAELPKNEQFF
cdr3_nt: TGTGCCAGCAGCCGGGCCGAGCTCCCAAAGAATGAGCAGTTCTTC

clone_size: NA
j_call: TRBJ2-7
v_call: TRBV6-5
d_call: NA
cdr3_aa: CASSYVGLEQYF
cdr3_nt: TGTGCCAGCAGTTATGTGGGTCTCGAGCAGTACTTC

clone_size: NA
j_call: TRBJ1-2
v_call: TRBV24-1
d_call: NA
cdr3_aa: CATSDSPSGRELGGYTF
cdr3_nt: TGTGCCACCAGTGATTCTCCCTCAGGAAGGGAATTAGGGGGCTACACCTTC

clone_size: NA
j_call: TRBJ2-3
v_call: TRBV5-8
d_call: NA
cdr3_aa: CASSLGFRTDTQYF
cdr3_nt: TGTGCCAGCAGCTTGGGTTTTCGCACAGATACGCAGTATTTT

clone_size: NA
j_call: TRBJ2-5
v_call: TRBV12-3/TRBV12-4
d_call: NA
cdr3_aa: CASSSRYQETQYF
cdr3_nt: TGTGCCAGCAGTTCTCGGTACCAAGAGACCCAGTACTTC

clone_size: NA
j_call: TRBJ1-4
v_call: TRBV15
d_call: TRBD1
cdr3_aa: CATSTNRGTNEKLFF
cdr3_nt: TGTGCCACCAGCACCAACAGGGGTACTAATGAAAAACTGTTTTTT

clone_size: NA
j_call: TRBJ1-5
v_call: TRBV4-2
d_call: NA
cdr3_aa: CASSQFGGRVNQPQHF
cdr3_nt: TGTGCCAGCAGCCAATTCGGGGGGCGGGTTAATCAGCCCCAGCATTTT

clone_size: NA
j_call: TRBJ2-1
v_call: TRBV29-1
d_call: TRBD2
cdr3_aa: CSVEGLAGDEQFF
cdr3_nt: TGCAGCGTTGAGGGACTAGCGGGAGACGAGCAGTTCTTC

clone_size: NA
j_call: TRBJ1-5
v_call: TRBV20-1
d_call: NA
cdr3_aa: CSALDSAAQHF
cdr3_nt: TGCAGTGCTCTCGACAGTGCAGCCCAGCATTTT

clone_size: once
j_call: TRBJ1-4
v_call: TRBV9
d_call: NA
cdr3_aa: CASSVGGGSEKLFF
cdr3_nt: TGTGCCAGCAGCGTAGGTGGAGGGAGTGAAAAACTGTTTTTT

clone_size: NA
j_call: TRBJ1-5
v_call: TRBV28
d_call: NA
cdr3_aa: CASSLSVVQPQHF
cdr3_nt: TGTGCCAGCAGTTTATCCGTCGTCCAGCCCCAGCATTTT

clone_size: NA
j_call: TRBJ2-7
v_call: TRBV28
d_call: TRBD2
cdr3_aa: CASSLIAGVYEQYF
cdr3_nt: TGTGCCAGCAGTTTAATAGCGGGAGTATACGAGCAGTACTTC

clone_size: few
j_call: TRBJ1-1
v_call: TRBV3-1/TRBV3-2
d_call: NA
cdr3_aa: CASSQPTSRAFF
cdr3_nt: TGTGCCAGCAGCCAACCAACGAGTAGGGCTTTCTTT

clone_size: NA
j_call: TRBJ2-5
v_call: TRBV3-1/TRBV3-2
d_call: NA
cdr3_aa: CASSLRTQQETQYF
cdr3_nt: TGTGCCAGCAGCCTACGGACCCAACAAGAGACCCAGTACTTC

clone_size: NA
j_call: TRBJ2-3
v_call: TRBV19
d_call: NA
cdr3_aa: CASSSSSGTDTQYF
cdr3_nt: TGTGCCAGTAGTAGCTCTAGCGGCACAGATACGCAGTATTTT

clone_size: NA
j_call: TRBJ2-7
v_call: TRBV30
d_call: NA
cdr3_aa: CAWSVPERVAYEQYF
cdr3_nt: TGTGCCTGGAGTGTACCAGAGAGGGTCGCCTACGAGCAGTACTTC

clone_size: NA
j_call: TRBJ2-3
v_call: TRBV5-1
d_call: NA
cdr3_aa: CASSLDGLPSTDTQYF
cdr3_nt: TGCGCCAGCAGCTTGGACGGACTGCCTAGCACAGATACGCAGTATTTT

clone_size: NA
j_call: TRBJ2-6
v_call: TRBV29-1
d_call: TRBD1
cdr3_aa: CSVDGTGDSSGANVLTF
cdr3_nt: TGCAGCGTTGACGGGACAGGGGATTCTTCTGGGGCCAACGTCCTGACTTTC

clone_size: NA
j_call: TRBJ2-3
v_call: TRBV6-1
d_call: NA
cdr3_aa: CASSDVEGWGDTQYF
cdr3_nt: TGTGCCAGCAGTGATGTTGAGGGGTGGGGGGATACGCAGTATTTT

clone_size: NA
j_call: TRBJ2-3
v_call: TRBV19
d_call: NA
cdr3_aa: CASSMGQGGTDTQYF
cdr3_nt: TGTGCCAGTAGTATGGGTCAGGGGGGGACAGATACGCAGTATTTT

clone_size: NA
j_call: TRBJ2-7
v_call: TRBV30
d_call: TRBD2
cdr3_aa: CAWSRAGAWYEQYF
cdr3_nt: TGTGCCTGGAGTAGGGCGGGAGCGTGGTACGAGCAGTACTTC

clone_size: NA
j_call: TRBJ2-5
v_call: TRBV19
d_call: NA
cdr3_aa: CASSIWGGRETQYF
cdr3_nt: TGTGCCAGTAGTATCTGGGGAGGTAGGGAGACCCAGTACTTC

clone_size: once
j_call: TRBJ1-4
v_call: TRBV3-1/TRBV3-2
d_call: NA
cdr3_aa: CASSSSSASGGKLFF
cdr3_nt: TGTGCCAGCAGCTCCTCCTCAGCGTCTGGGGGAAAACTGTTTTTT

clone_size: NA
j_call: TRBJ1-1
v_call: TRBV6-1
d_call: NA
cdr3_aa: CASSESLEAFF
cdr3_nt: TGTGCCAGCAGTGAATCACTCGAAGCTTTCTTT

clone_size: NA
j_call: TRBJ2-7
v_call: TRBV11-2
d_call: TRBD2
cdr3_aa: CASSLDPSGRYEQYF
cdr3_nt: TGTGCCAGCAGCTTAGATCCTAGCGGGAGGTACGAGCAGTACTTC

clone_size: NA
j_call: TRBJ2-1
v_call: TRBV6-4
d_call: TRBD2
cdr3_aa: CASSALAGGGGEQFF
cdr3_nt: TGTGCCAGCAGTGCTCTAGCGGGAGGGGGAGGTGAGCAGTTCTTC

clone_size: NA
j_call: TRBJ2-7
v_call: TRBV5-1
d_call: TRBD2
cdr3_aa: CASSLASLAGNPYEQYF
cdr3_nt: TGCGCCAGCAGCTTGGCAAGTCTAGCGGGAAACCCCTACGAGCAGTACTTC

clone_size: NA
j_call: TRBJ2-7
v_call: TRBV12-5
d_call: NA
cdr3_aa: CASGLVIALKNEQYF
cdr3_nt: TGTGCTAGTGGTTTGGTAATAGCCCTGAAGAATGAGCAGTACTTC

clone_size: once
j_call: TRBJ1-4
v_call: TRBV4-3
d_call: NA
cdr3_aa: CASSQDNGGSTNEKLFF
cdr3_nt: TGCGCCAGCAGCCAAGATAATGGAGGCTCAACTAATGAAAAACTGTTTTTT

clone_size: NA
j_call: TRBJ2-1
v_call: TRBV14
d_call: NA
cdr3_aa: CASSQRLRSGAYNEQFF
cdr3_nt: TGTGCCAGCAGCCAGCGCCTGAGGTCGGGCGCCTACAATGAGCAGTTCTTC

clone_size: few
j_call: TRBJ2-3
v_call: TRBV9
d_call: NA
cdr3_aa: CASSVDYTDTQYF
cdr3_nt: TGTGCCAGCAGCGTGGACTACACAGATACGCAGTATTTT